The clone carrying this TCR delta chain was seen a handful of times. TCRdb shows a much larger clone's protein in place of this DNA's translation, and the two differ at residue 10, likely through a read error; the protein shown is translated from the DNA. This specimen belongs to a study of gamma-delta T cells after stem cell transplantation. Germline V gives CDR1 GEAIGNYY, CDR2 EKD. The V segment lost 2 bases and the J segment 0 bases; nucleotides outside the gene matches: 11. This CDR3 contains 18 residues. TCRdb re-called clones from the RT-PCR reads via CATT. This table holds approximately 2,000 delta-chain clones, 17% found once.

V and J are TRDV2 and TRDJ1, with 10 nucleotides matching TRDD3. The sequence derives from a human donor. It is not recorded whose cells these are; they may come from a transplant donor. The sample taken for sequencing was gamma-delta T cells. The CDR3 reads CACDRGGDTLSYTDKLIF. CDR3 nucleotide sequence: TGTGCCTGTGACAGAGGGGGGGATACGCTATCTTACACCGATAAACTCATCTTT.